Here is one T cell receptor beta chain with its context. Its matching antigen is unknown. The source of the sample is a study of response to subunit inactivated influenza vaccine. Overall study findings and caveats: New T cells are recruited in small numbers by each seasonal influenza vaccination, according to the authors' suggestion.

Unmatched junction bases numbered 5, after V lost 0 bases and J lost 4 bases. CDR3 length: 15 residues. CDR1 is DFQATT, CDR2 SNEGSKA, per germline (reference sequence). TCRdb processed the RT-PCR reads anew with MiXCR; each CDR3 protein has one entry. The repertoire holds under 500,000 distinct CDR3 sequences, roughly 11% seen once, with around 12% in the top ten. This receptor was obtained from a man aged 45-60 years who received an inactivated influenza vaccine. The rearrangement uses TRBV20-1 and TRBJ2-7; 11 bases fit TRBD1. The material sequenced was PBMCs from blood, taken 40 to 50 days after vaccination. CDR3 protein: CSARDGQGAPYEQYF. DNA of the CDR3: TGCAGTGCTAGAGATGGACAGGGGGCGCCTTACGAGCAGTACTTC.